This T cell receptor beta chain was recovered during a study of breast tumors, draining lymph nodes, adjacent tissues. Turning to this clonotype: Antigen unknown.

Study-wide results and caveats: Tumor T cell lymph node origin was a supported hypothesis, not proven.

The lymph nodes were axillary draining lymph nodes from breast cancer patients. TCRdb used MiXCR to reprocess the multiplex PCR reads, holding one entry per CDR3 protein. This sample has 65,000 to 80,000 distinct CDR3 sequences, with roughly 20% found just once. From germline, CDR1 is SGHTA and CDR2 FQGNSA. Trimming removed 6 bases from V and 2 bases from J, with 23 bases in between. The CDR3 sequence is 17 residues long. This chain connects TRBV7-2 to TRBJ2-7; either TRBD1 or TRBD2 may fit D (5 bases each). The sequenced sample consisted of axillary lymph node tissue. The sequence was obtained from a female donor with breast cancer. Some clones in this sample may be carry-over from other donors' samples. In DNA, the CDR3 is TGTGCCAGCAGACCACCCCGTGCCGGGACGTCCACCTACGAGCAGTACTTC. It specifies CASRPPRAGTSTYEQYF.